This T cell receptor (beta chain) was identified during a study of beta chain features in type 1 diabetes. Study observations and caveats: High TCR expression in some cells could lead to their over-representation in cDNA sequencing. Patients and controls would share equally any PCR tilt toward shorter templates. Among patients with Type 1 diabetes, TCRB CDR3s were moderately but significantly shorter in every one of the four CD4+ subsets.

Since all of the isolated RNA was reverse transcribed, expressed TCRB transcripts were what got sequenced. TCRdb's table, derived via immunoSEQ multiplex PCR, lists solely in-frame clones and lacks some. The sample lists around 240,000 clones; more than 15% were seen once. The sample holds a few counts of this clone. The antigen is unknown. Germline lookup yields CDR1 GTSNPN and CDR2 SVGIG (reference sequence). The trim removed 0 bases at V and 4 bases at J, leaving 5 bases unmatched. The length of the CDR3 is 15 residues. Sequencing was carried out using naive CD4+ T cells from blood. The gene calls are TRBV30 and TRBJ2-1, with 8 bases fitting TRBD1. The sequence was collected from a man aged 30 to 45 with type 1 diabetes. The CDR3 sequence: CAWSVKQGVYNEQFF. The CDR3 region has the DNA TGTGCCTGGAGTGTAAAACAGGGGGTTTACAATGAGCAGTTCTTC.